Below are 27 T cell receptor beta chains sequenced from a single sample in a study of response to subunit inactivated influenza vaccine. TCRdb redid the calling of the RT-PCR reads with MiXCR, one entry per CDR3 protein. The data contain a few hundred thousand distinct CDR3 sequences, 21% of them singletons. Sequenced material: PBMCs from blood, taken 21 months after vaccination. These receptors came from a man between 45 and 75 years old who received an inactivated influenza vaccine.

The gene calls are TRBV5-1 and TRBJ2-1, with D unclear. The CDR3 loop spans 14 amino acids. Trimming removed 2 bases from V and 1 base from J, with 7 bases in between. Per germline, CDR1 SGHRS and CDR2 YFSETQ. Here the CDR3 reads CASSFQESYNEQFF. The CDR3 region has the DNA TGCGCCAGCAGCTTTCAGGAATCCTACAATGAGCAGTTCTTC.

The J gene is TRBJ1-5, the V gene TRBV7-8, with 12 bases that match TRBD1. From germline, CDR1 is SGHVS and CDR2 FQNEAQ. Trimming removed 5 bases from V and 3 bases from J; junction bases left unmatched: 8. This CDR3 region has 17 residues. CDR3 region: CASSPKGQGAVNQPQHF. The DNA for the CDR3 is TGTGCCAGCAGCCCAAAGGGACAGGGGGCCGTCAATCAGCCCCAGCATTTT.

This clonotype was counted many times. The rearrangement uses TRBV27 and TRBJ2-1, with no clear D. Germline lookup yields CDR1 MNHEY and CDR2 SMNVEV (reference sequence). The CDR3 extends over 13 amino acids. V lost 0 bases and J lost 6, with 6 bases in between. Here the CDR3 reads CASSLSSSNEQFF. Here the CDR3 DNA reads TGTGCCAGCAGTTTATCCTCCAGCAATGAGCAGTTCTTC.

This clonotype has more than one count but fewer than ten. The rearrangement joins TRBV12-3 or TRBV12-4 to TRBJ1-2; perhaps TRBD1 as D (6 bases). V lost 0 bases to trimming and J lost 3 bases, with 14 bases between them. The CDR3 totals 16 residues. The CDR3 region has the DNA TGTGCCAGCAGTTTAGCAGGGGGGCGGAGGTACTATGGCTACACCTTC. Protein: CASSLAGGRRYYGYTF.

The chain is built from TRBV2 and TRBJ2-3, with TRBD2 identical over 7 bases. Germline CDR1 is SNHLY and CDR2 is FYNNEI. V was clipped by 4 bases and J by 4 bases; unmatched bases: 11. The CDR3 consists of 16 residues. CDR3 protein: CASSATGLAVADTQYF. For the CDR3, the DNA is TGTGCCAGCAGTGCGACCGGGCTAGCGGTTGCAGATACGCAGTATTTT.

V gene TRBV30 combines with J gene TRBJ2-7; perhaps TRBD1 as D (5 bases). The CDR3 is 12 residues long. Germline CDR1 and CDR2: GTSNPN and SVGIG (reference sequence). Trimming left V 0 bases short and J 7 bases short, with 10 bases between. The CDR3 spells CAWSVGVWEQYF. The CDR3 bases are TGTGCCTGGAGTGTAGGGGTTTGGGAGCAGTACTTC.

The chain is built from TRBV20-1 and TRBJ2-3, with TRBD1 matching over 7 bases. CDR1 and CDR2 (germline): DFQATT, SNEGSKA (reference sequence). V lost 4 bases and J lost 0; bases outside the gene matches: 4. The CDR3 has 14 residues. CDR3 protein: CSATVQGSTDTQYF. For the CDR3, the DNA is TGCAGTGCTACCGTACAGGGGAGCACAGATACGCAGTATTTT.

CDR3 bases: TGTGCCAGCAGCGTAGAGAGGGAATACCCCGGGGAGCTGTTTTTT. Encoded protein: CASSVEREYPGELFF. The chain joins TRBV9 to TRBJ2-2, with a possible D match to TRBD2 (5 bases). Germline values: CDR1 SGDLS, CDR2 YYNGEE. V lost 0 bases and J lost 6, with 12 bases in between. The CDR3 length is 15 residues. The full variable domain, completed using reference TRBV9 and TRBJ2-2, is DSGVTQTPKHLITATGQRVTLRCSPRSGDLSVYWYQQSLDQGLQFLIQYYNGEERAKGNILERFSAQQFPDLHSELNLSSLELGDSALYFCASSVEREYPGELFFGEGSRLTVL.

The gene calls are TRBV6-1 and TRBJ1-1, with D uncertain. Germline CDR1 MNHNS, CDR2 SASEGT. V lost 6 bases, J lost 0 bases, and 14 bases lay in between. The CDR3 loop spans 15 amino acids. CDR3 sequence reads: CASRISGNMNTEAFF. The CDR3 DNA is TGTGCCAGCAGGATCTCCGGCAACATGAACACTGAAGCTTTCTTT.

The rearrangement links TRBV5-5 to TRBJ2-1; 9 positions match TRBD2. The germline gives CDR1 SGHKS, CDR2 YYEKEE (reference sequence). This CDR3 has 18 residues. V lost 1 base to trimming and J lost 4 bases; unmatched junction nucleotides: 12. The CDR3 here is CASSLLVGSGGFYNEQFF. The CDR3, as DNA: TGTGCCAGCAGCTTGTTGGTTGGTAGCGGGGGCTTTTACAATGAGCAGTTCTTC.

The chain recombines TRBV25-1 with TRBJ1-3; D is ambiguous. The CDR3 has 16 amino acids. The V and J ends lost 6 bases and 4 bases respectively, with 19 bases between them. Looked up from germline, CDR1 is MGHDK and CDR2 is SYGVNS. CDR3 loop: CASRERAGTDGNTIYF. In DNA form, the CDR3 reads TGTGCCAGCAGGGAAAGGGCGGGTACGGACGGAAACACCATATATTTT.

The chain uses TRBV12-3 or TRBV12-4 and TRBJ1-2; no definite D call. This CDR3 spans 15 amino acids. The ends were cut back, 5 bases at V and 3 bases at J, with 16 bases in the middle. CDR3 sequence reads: CASSPSATDHYGYTF. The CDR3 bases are TGTGCCAGCAGTCCCTCCGCCACCGACCACTATGGCTACACCTTC.

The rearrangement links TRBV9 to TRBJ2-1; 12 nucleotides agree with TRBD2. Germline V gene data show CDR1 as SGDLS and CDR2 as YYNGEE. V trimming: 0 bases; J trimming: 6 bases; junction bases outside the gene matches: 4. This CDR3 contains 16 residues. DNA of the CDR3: TGTGCCAGCAGCGTAGATCTAGCGGGAGGGGGCAATGAGCAGTTCTTC. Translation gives CASSVDLAGGGNEQFF.

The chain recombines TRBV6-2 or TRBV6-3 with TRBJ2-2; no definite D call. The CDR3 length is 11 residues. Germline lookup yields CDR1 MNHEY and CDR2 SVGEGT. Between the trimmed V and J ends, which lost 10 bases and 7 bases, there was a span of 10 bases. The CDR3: CATQRSGELFF. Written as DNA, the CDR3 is TGTGCCACCCAGAGGAGCGGGGAGCTGTTTTTT.

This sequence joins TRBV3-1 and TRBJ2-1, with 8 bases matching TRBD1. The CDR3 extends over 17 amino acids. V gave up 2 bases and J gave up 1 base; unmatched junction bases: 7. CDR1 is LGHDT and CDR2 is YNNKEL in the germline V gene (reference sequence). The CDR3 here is CASSQQMTGASYNEQFF. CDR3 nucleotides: TGTGCCAGCAGCCAACAGATGACAGGGGCATCCTACAATGAGCAGTTCTTC.

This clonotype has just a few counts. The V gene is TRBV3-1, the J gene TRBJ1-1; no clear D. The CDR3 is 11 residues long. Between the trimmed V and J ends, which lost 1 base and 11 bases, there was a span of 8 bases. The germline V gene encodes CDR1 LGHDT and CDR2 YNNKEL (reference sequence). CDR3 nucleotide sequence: TGTGCCAGCAGCCAAGGGGAAAAGGCTTTCTTT. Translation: CASSQGEKAFF. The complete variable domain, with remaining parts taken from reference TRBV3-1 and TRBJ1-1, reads DTAVSQTPKYLVTQMGNDKSIKCEQNLGHDTMYWYKQDSKKFLKIMFSYNNKELIINETVPNRFSPKSPDKAHLNLHINSLELGDSAVYFCASSQGEKAFFGQGTRLTVV.

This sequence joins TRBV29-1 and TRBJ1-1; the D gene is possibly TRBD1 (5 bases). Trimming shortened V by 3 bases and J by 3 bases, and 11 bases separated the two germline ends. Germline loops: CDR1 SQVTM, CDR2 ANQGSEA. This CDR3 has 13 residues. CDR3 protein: CSVDGGGHTEAFF. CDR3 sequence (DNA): TGCAGCGTTGACGGTGGGGGTCACACTGAAGCTTTCTTT.

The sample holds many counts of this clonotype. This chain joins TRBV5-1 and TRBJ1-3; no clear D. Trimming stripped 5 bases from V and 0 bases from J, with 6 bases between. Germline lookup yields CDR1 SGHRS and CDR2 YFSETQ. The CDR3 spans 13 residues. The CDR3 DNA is TGCGCCAGCAGGGGTAGCTCTGGAAACACCATATATTTT. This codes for CASRGSSGNTIYF.

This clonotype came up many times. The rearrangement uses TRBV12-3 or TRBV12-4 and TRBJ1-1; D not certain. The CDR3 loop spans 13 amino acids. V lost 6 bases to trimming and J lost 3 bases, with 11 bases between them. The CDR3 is CASRFPLDTEAFF. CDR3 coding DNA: TGTGCCAGCAGATTCCCCCTTGACACTGAAGCTTTCTTT.

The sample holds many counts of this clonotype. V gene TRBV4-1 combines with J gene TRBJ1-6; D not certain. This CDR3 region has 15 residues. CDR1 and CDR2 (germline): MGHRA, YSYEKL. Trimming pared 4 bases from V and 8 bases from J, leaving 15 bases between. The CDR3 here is CASSPWKEVDSPLHF. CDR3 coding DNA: TGCGCCAGCAGCCCTTGGAAGGAGGTTGATTCACCCCTCCACTTT.

The CDR3 protein is CASSQDPQGGGYGYTF. Here the CDR3 DNA reads TGCGCCAGCAGCCAAGATCCGCAGGGGGGAGGCTATGGCTACACCTTC. This chain connects TRBV4-3 to TRBJ1-2; 7 bases align to TRBD1. Germline trimming cut 0 bases from V and 4 bases from J; bases unmatched to any gene: 8. Germline loops: CDR1 LGHNA, CDR2 YSLEER. CDR3 size: 16 residues.

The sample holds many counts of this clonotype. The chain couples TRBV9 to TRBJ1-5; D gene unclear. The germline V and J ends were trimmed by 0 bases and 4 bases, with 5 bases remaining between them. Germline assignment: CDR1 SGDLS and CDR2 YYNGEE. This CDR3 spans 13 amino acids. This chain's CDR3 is CASSVDGNQPQHF. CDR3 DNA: TGTGCCAGCAGCGTAGACGGGAATCAGCCCCAGCATTTT.

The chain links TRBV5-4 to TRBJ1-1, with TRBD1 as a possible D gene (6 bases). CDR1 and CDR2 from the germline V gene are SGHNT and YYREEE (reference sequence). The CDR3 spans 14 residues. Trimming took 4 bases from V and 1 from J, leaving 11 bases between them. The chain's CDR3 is CASSHRGANTEAFF. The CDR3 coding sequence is TGTGCCAGCAGCCACCGGGGGGCGAACACTGAAGCTTTCTTT.

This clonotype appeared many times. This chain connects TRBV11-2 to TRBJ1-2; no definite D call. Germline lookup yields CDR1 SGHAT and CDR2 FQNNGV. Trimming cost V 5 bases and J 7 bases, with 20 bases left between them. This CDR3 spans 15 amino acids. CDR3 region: CASSPANRASGGYTF. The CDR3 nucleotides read TGTGCCAGCAGCCCGGCAAACCGGGCCTCCGGTGGCTACACCTTC.

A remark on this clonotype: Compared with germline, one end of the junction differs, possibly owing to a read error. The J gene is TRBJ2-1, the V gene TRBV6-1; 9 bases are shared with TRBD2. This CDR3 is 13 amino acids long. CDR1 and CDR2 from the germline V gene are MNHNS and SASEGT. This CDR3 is CASSEISLAGVVF. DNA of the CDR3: TGTGCCAGCAGTGAAATTAGCTTAGCGGGGGTGGTCTTC.

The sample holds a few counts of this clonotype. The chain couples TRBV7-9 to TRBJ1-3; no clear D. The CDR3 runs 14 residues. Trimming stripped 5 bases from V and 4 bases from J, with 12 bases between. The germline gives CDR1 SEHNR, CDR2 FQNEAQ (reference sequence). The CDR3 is CASSGGFAGNTIYF. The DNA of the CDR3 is TGTGCCAGCAGCGGCGGTTTTGCGGGAAACACCATATATTTT.

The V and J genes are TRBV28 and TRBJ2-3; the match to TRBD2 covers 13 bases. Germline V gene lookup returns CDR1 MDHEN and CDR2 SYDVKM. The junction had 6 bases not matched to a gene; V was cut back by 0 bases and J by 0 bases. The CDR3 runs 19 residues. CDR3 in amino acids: CASSLWTLAGGTSTDTQYF. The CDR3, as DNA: TGTGCCAGCAGTTTATGGACACTAGCGGGAGGGACTAGCACAGATACGCAGTATTTT.